Presented here are 13 T cell receptor beta chains from one specimen sequenced in a study of CD8+CD57+ T cells in acquired aplastic anemia. All patients picked for sequencing had shown, by flow cytometry, an expansion of CD8+CD57+ cells. Genomic DNA constituted the template upon which TCR beta VDJ and CDR3 profiling was performed. One entry per CDR3 protein, called by TCRdb with MiXCR from the reads. This sample has roughly 190,000 distinct CDR3 sequences, with around half found just once. Sequencing was carried out using sorted CD4+, CD8+, or CD8+CD57+ T cells (not recorded which) from PBMCs. The source is a human donor with aplastic anemia.

The V gene is TRBV2, the J gene TRBJ2-3; tentative D call: TRBD2 (6 bases). V dropped 4 bases and J dropped 1 base, with 12 bases sitting between them. This CDR3 comprises 15 residues. Per the germline V gene, CDR1 is SNHLY and CDR2 is FYNNEI. CDR3 residues: CASSVSTGGTDTQYF. Written as DNA, the CDR3 is TGTGCCAGCAGTGTGAGTACGGGAGGCACAGATACGCAGTATTTT. Full variable domain (remainder filled in from reference TRBV2 and TRBJ2-3): EPEVTQTPSHQVTQMGQEVILRCVPISNHLYFYWYRQILGQKVEFLVSFYNNEISEKSEIFDDQFSVERPDGSNFTLKIRSTKLEDSAMYFCASSVSTGGTDTQYFGPGTRLTVL.

The V and J genes are TRBV11-2 and TRBJ2-7; possible D gene TRBD1, 7 bases. The CDR3 is 15 amino acids. The V gene's germline CDR1 is SGHAT and CDR2 FQNNGV. V lost 0 bases to trimming and J lost 4 bases, with 13 bases between them. The CDR3 sequence: CASSLDRGRGYEQYF. CDR3 DNA sequence: TGTGCCAGCAGCTTAGATAGGGGGCGGGGATACGAGCAGTACTTC.

This clonotype was detected only once. J is TRBJ1-1 and V is TRBV9; D is undetermined. Germline V CDR1 and CDR2: SGDLS, YYNGEE. The CDR3 consists of 14 residues. Trimming removed 2 bases from V and 11 bases from J, with 19 bases in between. In nucleotides, the CDR3 is TGTGCCAGCAGCGTCGGCCAGTCCCTATGGCGGGCTTTCTTT. Amino acids: CASSVGQSLWRAFF. Based on the CDR3 plus reference TRBV9 and TRBJ1-1, the full variable domain is DSGVTQTPKHLITATGQRVTLRCSPRSGDLSVYWYQQSLDQGLQFLIQYYNGEERAKGNILERFSAQQFPDLHSELNLSSLELGDSALYFCASSVGQSLWRAFFGQGTRLTVV.

This clonotype came up many times. The CDR3 sequence: CASTRKGRSTQYF. The CDR3 nucleotides are TGTGCCAGCACCCGGAAGGGGCGGTCTACGCAGTATTTT. This chain links TRBV7-2 with TRBJ2-3, with TRBD1 as a possible D gene (5 bases). This CDR3 comprises 13 residues. The V and J ends lost 7 bases and 8 bases respectively, with 16 bases between them. The germline V gene has CDR1 SGHTA and CDR2 FQGNSA.

This clonotype has only one observation. V usage is TRBV6-5 and J usage is TRBJ2-7, with D perhaps TRBD1 (6 bases). V gave up 0 bases and J gave up 4 bases, with 16 bases separating them. Germline CDR1 reads MNHEY; CDR2 reads SVGAGI. The CDR3 is made up of 16 amino acids. This CDR3 is CASSYSRQAQGYEQYF. DNA of the CDR3: TGTGCCAGCAGTTACTCTAGACAGGCCCAGGGATACGAGCAGTACTTC.

V gene TRBV5-1 combines with J gene TRBJ1-3; no definite D call. The CDR3 covers 12 residues. V was shortened by 3 bases and J by 4 bases, with 5 bases between the two germline ends. CDR1 and CDR2 (germline): SGHRS, YFSETQ. CDR3 DNA sequence: TGCGCCAGCAGCTACGACGGAAACACCATATATTTT. It translates to CASSYDGNTIYF.

A few counts support this clonotype. J is TRBJ1-1 and V is TRBV3-1; unclear D gene. Germline CDR1 reads LGHDT; CDR2 reads YNNKEL (reference sequence). V dropped 4 bases and J dropped 0 bases, with 18 bases sitting between them. This CDR3 has 17 amino acids. The CDR3 region is CASSPETTILMNTEAFF. The CDR3 nucleotides read TGTGCCAGCAGCCCTGAGACTACCATACTAATGAACACTGAAGCTTTCTTT. The full variable domain, in which reference TRBV3-1 and TRBJ1-1 provide the parts outside the CDR3, is DTAVSQTPKYLVTQMGNDKSIKCEQNLGHDTMYWYKQDSKKFLKIMFSYNNKELIINETVPNRFSPKSPDKAHLNLHINSLELGDSAVYFCASSPETTILMNTEAFFGQGTRLTVV.

The sample holds many counts of this clonotype. The chain carries TRBV20-1 and TRBJ1-4; a weak D match, TRBD1 (6 bases). Germline V gene sequence: CDR1 DFQATT, CDR2 SNEGSKA (reference sequence). The CDR3 spans 15 residues. Trimming removed 5 bases at V and 4 bases at J, with 17 bases between. The CDR3 DNA is TGCAGTGCTTCCGTCCCCACAGGGCGTAATGAAAAACTGTTTTTT. Protein: CSASVPTGRNEKLFF.

There are a few counts of this clonotype. The CDR3 sequence: CATDSGGLYNEQFF. DNA of the CDR3: TGTGCCACCGACAGCGGGGGGCTCTACAATGAGCAGTTCTTC. V and J are TRBV24-1 and TRBJ2-1; 9 bases are shared with TRBD2. Germline V gene lookup returns CDR1 KGHDR and CDR2 SFDVKD. V lost 9 bases to trimming and J lost 3 bases; unmatched junction nucleotides: 5. CDR3 length: 14 amino acids.

At least ten counts were recorded for this clonotype. The chain carries TRBV20-1 and TRBJ2-1; 8 nucleotides agree with TRBD2. The germline V gene has CDR1 DFQATT and CDR2 SNEGSKA (reference sequence). Trimming removed 1 base from V and 6 bases from J; junction bases left unmatched: 11. The CDR3 contains 16 residues. DNA of the CDR3: TGCAGTGCTAGAGTCTTTGGGACGGGAGGGCCCAATGAGCAGTTCTTC. Protein product: CSARVFGTGGPNEQFF.

This clonotype showed up many times. V is TRBV5-1 and J is TRBJ1-1, with D possibly being TRBD1 (5 bases). Germline CDR1 and CDR2: SGHRS and YFSETQ. This CDR3 contains 14 residues. Between the trimmed V and J ends, which lost 1 base and 3 bases, there was a span of 10 bases. CDR3: CASSLIGADTEAFF. The CDR3, as DNA: TGCGCCAGCAGCTTGATTGGGGCCGACACTGAAGCTTTCTTT.

Only a few counts were recorded for this clonotype. The rearrangement links TRBV6-6 to TRBJ2-3; D remains ambiguous. The V and J ends lost 0 bases and 3 bases respectively, with 7 bases between them. Germline V gene data show CDR1 as MNHNY and CDR2 as SVGAGI (reference sequence). The CDR3 extends over 14 amino acids. DNA for the CDR3: TGTGCCAGCAGTTACTCGGATCCTACAGATACGCAGTATTTT. Translating it yields CASSYSDPTDTQYF.

CDR3 sequence reads: CAISDPDRTEAFF. In nucleotides, the CDR3 is TGTGCCATCAGTGATCCGGACAGGACGGAAGCTTTCTTT. J is TRBJ1-1 and V is TRBV10-3, with 7 nucleotides matching TRBD1. CDR1 and CDR2 (germline): ENHRY, SYGVKD. The CDR3 extends over 13 amino acids. Germline trimming cut 3 bases from V and 8 bases from J; bases unmatched to any gene: 6.